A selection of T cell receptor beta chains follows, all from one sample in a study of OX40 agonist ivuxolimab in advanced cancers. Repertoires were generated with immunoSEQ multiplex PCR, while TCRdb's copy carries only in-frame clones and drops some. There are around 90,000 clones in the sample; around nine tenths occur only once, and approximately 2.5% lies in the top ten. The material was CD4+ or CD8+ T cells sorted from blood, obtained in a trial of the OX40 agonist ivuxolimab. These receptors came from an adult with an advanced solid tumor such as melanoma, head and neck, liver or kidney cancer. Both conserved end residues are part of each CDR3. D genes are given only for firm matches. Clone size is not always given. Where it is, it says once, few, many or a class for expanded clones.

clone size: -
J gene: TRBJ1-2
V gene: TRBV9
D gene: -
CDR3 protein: CASSVAGANYGYTF
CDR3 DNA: TGTGCCAGCAGCGTCGCAGGAGCTAACTATGGCTACACCTTC

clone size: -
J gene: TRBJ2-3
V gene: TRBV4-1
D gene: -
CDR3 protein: CASSSTPAGISTDTQYF
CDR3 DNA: TGCGCCAGCAGCTCCACACCGGCGGGGATTAGCACAGATACGCAGTATTTT

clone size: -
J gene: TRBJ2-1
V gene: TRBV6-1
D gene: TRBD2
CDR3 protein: CASRQLGGSYEQFF
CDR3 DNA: TGTGCCAGCAGGCAATTGGGGGGGTCCTATGAGCAGTTCTTC

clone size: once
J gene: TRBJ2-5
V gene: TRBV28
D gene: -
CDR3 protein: CASSSVGGPETQYF
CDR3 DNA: TGTGCCAGCAGTTCTGTGGGAGGTCCAGAGACCCAGTACTTC

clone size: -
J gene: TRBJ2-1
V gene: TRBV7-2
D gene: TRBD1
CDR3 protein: CASSLTTGVHEQFF
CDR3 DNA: TGTGCCAGCAGCTTAACGACAGGGGTCCATGAGCAGTTCTTC

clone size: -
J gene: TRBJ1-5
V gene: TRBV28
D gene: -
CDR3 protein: CASRPTGTRNQPQHF
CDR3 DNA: TGTGCCAGCAGGCCAACCGGGACAAGAAATCAGCCCCAGCATTTT

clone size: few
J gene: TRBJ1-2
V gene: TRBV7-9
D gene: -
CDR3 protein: CASSSGPGELGYTF
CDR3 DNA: TGTGCCAGCAGCTCAGGTCCGGGCGAATTAGGCTACACCTTC

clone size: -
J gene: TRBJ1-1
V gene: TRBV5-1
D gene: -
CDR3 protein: CASSSLPGIPGSEAFF
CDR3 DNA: TGCGCCAGCAGCTCACTACCAGGCATTCCGGGATCTGAAGCTTTCTTT

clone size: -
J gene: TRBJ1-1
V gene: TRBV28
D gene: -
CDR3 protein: CASYTTGTTEAFF
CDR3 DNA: TGTGCCAGCTACACCACAGGGACCACTGAAGCTTTCTTT

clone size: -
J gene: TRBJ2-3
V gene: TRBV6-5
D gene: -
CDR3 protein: CASSYQTGVPDTQYF
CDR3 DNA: TGTGCCAGCAGTTACCAAACGGGAGTTCCAGATACGCAGTATTTT

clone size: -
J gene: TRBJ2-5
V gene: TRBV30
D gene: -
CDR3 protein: CAWSPNSGAAQYF
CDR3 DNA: TGTGCCTGGAGCCCTAATTCGGGGGCGGCCCAGTACTTC

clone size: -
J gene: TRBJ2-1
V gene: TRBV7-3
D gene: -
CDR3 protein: CASSLRDSSYNEQFF
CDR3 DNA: TGTGCCAGCAGCTTAAGGGACTCCTCCTACAATGAGCAGTTCTTC

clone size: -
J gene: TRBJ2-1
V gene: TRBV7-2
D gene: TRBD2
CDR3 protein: CASSLVPGLAVKNEQFF
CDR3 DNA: TGTGCCAGCAGCTTAGTCCCCGGACTAGCGGTCAAGAATGAGCAGTTCTTC

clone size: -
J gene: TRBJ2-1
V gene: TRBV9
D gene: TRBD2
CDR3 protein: CASSVGLAGESFQFF
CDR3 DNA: TGTGCCAGCAGCGTAGGACTAGCGGGAGAGTCCTTTCAGTTCTTC

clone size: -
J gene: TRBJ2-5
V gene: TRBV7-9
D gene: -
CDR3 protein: CASSLGPDTQYF
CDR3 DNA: TGTGCCAGCAGCCTGGGACCCGACACCCAGTACTTC

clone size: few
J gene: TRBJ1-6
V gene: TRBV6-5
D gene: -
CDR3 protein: CASSMRFSPLHF
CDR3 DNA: TGTGCCAGCAGTATGAGGTTTTCACCCCTCCACTTT

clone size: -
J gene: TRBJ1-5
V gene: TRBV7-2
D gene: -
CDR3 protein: CASSSQRMVNQPQHF
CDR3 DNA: TGTGCCAGCAGCTCTCAGCGGATGGTCAATCAGCCCCAGCATTTT

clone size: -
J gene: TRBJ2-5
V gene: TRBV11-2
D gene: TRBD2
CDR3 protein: CASSFGRGVGETQYF
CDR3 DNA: TGTGCCAGCAGCTTCGGACGGGGGGTTGGAGAGACCCAGTACTTC

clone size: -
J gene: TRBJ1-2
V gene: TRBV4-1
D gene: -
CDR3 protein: CASSQDSPGVGGYTF
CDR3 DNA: TGCGCCAGCAGCCAAGACTCCCCAGGAGTGGGTGGCTACACCTTC

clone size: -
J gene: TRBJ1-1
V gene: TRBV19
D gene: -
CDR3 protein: CASGQTMNTEAFF
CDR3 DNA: TGTGCCAGTGGACAGACAATGAACACTGAAGCTTTCTTT

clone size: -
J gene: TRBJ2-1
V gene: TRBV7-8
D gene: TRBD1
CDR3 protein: CASSLAGGTGGLNEQFF
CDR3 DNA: TGTGCCAGCAGCTTAGCAGGAGGGACAGGGGGGCTCAATGAGCAGTTCTTC

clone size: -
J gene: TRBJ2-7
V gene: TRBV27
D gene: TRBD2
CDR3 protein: CATGLVTGEQYF
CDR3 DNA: TGTGCCACCGGACTAGTGACGGGCGAGCAGTACTTC

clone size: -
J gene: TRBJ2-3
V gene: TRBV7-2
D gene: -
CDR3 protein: CASSSSVSTDTQYF
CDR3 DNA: TGTGCCAGCAGCTCTAGCGTTAGCACAGATACGCAGTATTTT

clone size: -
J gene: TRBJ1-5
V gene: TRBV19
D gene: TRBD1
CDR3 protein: CASSVTGDHQPQHF
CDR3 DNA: TGTGCCAGTAGCGTAACAGGGGACCATCAGCCCCAGCATTTT

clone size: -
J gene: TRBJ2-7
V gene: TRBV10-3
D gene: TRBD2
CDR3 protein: CAITPTSGTYEQYF
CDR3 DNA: TGTGCCATCACCCCGACTAGCGGGACCTACGAGCAGTACTTC

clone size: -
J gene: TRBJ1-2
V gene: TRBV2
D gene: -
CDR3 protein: CASSEEGGYGYTF
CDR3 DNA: TGTGCCAGCAGTGAAGAAGGGGGGTATGGCTACACCTTC

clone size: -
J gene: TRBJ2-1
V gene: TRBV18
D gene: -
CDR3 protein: CASSPSSSGTSSSYNEQFF
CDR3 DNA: TGTGCCAGCTCACCTAGTAGCTCCGGGACATCGAGCTCCTACAATGAGCAGTTCTTC

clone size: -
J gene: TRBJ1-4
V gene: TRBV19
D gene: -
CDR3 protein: CASSIIPGRATNEKLFF
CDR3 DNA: TGTGCCAGTAGTATAATCCCTGGACGGGCAACTAATGAAAAACTGTTTTTT

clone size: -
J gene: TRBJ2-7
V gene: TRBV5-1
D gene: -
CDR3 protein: CASSLGDTLREQYF
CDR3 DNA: TGCGCCAGCAGCTTGGGGGACACCCTCAGGGAGCAGTACTTC

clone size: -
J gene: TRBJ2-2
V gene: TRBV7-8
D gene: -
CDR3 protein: CASSANTGELFF
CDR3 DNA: TGTGCCAGCAGCGCGAACACCGGGGAGCTGTTTTTT

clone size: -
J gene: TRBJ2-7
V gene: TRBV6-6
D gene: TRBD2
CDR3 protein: CASSYLPGLPDEQYF
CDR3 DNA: TGTGCCAGCAGTTACCTGCCGGGACTACCAGACGAGCAGTACTTC

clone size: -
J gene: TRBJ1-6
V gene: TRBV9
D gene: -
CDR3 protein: CASSATGTANSPLHF
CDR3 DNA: TGTGCCAGCAGCGCGACCGGGACGGCGAATTCACCCCTCCACTTT

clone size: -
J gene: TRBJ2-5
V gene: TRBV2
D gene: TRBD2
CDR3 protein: CASTQTSGRTAETQYF
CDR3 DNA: TGTGCCAGCACGCAGACTAGCGGGAGAACAGCGGAGACCCAGTACTTC

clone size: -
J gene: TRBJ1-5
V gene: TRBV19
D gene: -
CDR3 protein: CASSIVAASNQPQHF
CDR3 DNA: TGTGCCAGTAGTATAGTCGCAGCTAGCAATCAGCCCCAGCATTTT

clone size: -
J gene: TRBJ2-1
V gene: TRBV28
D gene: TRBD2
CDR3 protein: CASSSSGTLSGNEQFF
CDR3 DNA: TGTGCCAGCAGCTCTAGCGGGACTCTGTCGGGAAATGAGCAGTTCTTC

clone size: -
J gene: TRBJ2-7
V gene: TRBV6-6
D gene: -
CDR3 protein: CASRHPQRDDYEQYF
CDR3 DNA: TGTGCCAGCAGGCACCCACAGAGGGATGACTACGAGCAGTACTTC

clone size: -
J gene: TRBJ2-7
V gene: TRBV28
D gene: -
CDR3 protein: CASSLNKPTSSYEQYF
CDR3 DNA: TGTGCCAGCAGTTTAAACAAACCAACGAGCTCCTACGAGCAGTACTTC

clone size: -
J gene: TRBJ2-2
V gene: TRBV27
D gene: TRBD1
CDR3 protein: CASTPGQANTGELFF
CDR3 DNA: TGTGCCAGCACCCCGGGACAGGCGAACACCGGGGAGCTGTTTTTT

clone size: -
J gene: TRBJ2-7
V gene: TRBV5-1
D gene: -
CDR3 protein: CASSLEHSNYEQYF
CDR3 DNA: TGCGCCAGCAGCTTGGAGCACAGCAACTACGAGCAGTACTTC

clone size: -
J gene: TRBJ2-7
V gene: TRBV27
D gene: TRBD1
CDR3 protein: CASSLSRQGPYEQYF
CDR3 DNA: TGTGCCAGCAGTTTATCGAGACAGGGGCCCTACGAGCAGTACTTC

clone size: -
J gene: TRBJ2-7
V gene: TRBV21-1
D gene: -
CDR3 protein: CASSKVTPGGYEQYF
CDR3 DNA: TGTGCCAGCAGCAAAGTTACCCCCGGTGGCTACGAGCAGTACTTC

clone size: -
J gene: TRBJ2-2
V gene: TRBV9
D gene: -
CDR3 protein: CASSVYPGLDTGELFF
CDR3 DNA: TGTGCCAGCAGCGTATATCCGGGACTCGACACCGGGGAGCTGTTTTTT

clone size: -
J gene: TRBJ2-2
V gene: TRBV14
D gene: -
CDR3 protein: CASSQGTANTGELFF
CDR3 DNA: TGTGCCAGCAGCCAAGGGACAGCGAACACCGGGGAGCTGTTTTTT

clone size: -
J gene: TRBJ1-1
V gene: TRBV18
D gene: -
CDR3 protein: CASSSDRNTEAFF
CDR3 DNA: TGTGCCAGCTCATCCGACAGGAACACTGAAGCTTTCTTT